This entry lists 30 T cell receptor beta chains sequenced from one sample in a study of OX40 agonist ivuxolimab in advanced cancers. Method: immunoSEQ multiplex PCR; TCRdb's copy keeps in-frame clones and lacks some. Among roughly 81,000 clones listed, approximately 85% were seen once. Source: CD4+ or CD8+ T cells sorted from blood, taken in a trial of the OX40 agonist ivuxolimab. These receptors all stem from an adult with an advanced solid tumor such as melanoma, head and neck, liver or kidney cancer.

CDR3: CASSLWVGANVLTF. The CDR3 coding sequence is TGCGCCAGCAGCTTGTGGGTTGGGGCCAACGTCCTGACTTTC. This chain uses TRBV5-1 with TRBJ2-6; D remains ambiguous. This CDR3 is built from 14 residues. Germline V CDR1 and CDR2: SGHRS, YFSETQ. The V end lost 1 base, the J end lost 3 bases, and 5 bases lay between the germline ends. Complete variable domain (other parts from reference TRBV5-1 and TRBJ2-6): KAGVTQTPRYLIKTRGQQVTLSCSPISGHRSVSWYQQTPGQGLQFLFEYFSETQRNKGNFPGRFSGRQFSNSRSEMNVSTLELGDSALYLCASSLWVGANVLTFGAGSRLTVL.

The chain joins TRBV6-5 to TRBJ2-5; D is unresolved. There are 14 residues in the CDR3. Deletions cut 0 bases from V and 0 bases from J, with 5 bases between. CDR1 and CDR2 from the germline V gene are MNHEY and SVGAGI. The CDR3 DNA follows: TGTGCCAGCAGTTACTCTACGTACCAAGAGACCCAGTACTTC. Amino acids: CASSYSTYQETQYF.

The rearrangement uses TRBV15 and TRBJ2-3; 9 nucleotides align to TRBD1. CDR3 size: 15 residues. Germline lookup yields CDR1 LNHNV and CDR2 YYDKDF (reference sequence). With 1 base clipped from V and 5 bases from J, the junction kept 4 bases outside the gene matches. This CDR3 reads CATSRGDREKDTQYF. The CDR3 nucleotides read TGTGCCACCAGCAGAGGGGACAGGGAAAAAGATACGCAGTATTTT.

The chain employs TRBV29-1 and TRBJ2-5; D uncertain. In germline, CDR1 is SQVTM, CDR2 ANQGSEA. V was shortened by 6 bases and J by 5 bases, with 13 bases between the two germline ends. The CDR3 loop spans 12 amino acids. CDR3 region: CSVTKTGETQYF. CDR3 nucleotide sequence: TGCAGCGTCACAAAAACTGGCGAGACCCAGTACTTC. The variable domain in full, completed from reference TRBV29-1 and TRBJ2-5, reads SAVISQKPSRDICQRGTSLTIQCQVDSQVTMMFWYRQQPGQSLTLIATANQGSEATYESGFVIDKFPISRPNLTFSTLTVSNMSPEDSSIYLCSVTKTGETQYFGPGTRLLVL.

V gene TRBV6-5 combines with J gene TRBJ2-1, with D possibly matching TRBD1 (5 bases). With 1 base removed from V and 8 bases from J, the gap between germline ends came to 12 bases. The germline CDR1 and CDR2 sequences are MNHEY and SVGAGI. The CDR3 length is 14 residues. CDR3 nucleotide sequence: TGTGCCAGCAGTTACTTAGGGGCGGCCGATGAGCAGTTCTTC. Residues: CASSYLGAADEQFF.

This clone was picked up a small number of times. V and J are TRBV7-7 and TRBJ2-7, with D tentatively TRBD2 (5 bases). The CDR3 length is 13 residues. From germline, CDR1 is SSHAT and CDR2 FNYEAQ (reference sequence). Trimming took off 9 bases at V and 3 bases at J, with 15 bases between the two ends. The CDR3 bases are TGTGCCAGAATGAGCGGAGAGAACTACGAGCAGTACTTC. This codes for CARMSGENYEQYF.

V is TRBV7-8 and J is TRBJ2-3; TRBD2 aligns across 9 bases. J was trimmed by 1 base and V by 3 bases; bases with no gene match: 11. This CDR3 region has 18 residues. Germline CDR1 reads SGHVS; CDR2 reads FQNEAQ. The CDR3 loop reads CASSFSAGGPPGTDTQYF. CDR3 bases: TGTGCCAGCAGCTTTTCCGCGGGGGGGCCTCCAGGCACAGATACGCAGTATTTT.

This chain connects TRBV10-1 to TRBJ1-4; TRBD1 aligns across 9 bases. The germline CDR1 and CDR2 sequences are WNHNN and SYGVQD (reference sequence). V gave up 3 bases and J gave up 0 bases; unmatched junction bases: 5. The CDR3 contains 17 residues. CDR3 amino acids: CASSDGTGPPTNEKLFF. The CDR3 DNA is TGCGCCAGCAGTGACGGGACAGGGCCCCCAACTAATGAAAAACTGTTTTTT.

This clone was observed once. The chain couples TRBV7-2 to TRBJ1-2; TRBD1 is a possible D gene (6 bases). The CDR3 spans 13 residues. V shed 4 bases and J shed 4 bases, with 10 bases lying between them. Looked up from germline, CDR1 is SGHTA and CDR2 is FQGNSA. Written as DNA, the CDR3 is TGTGCCAGCAGCTCCCCACAGGGCTATGGCTACACCTTC. Translating gives CASSSPQGYGYTF.

The rearrangement joins TRBV15 to TRBJ2-3; no clear D gene. Between the trimmed V and J ends, which lost 3 bases and 6 bases, there was a span of 7 bases. In germline, CDR1 is LNHNV, CDR2 YYDKDF (reference sequence). This CDR3 spans 12 amino acids. CDR3 sequence reads: CATSRAEDTQYF. The CDR3 DNA follows: TGTGCCACCAGCAGGGCCGAGGATACGCAGTATTTT.

The chain employs TRBV4-3 and TRBJ1-1, with TRBD1 as a possible D gene (5 bases). V dropped 1 base and J dropped 5 bases, with 14 bases sitting between them. The V gene's germline CDR1 is LGHNA and CDR2 YSLEER. The CDR3 loop spans 15 amino acids. This chain's CDR3 is CASSQVSQGRTEAFF. The DNA for the CDR3 is TGCGCCAGCAGCCAAGTATCCCAGGGACGGACTGAAGCTTTCTTT.

The sample holds one count of this clone. The J gene is TRBJ1-1, the V gene TRBV6-1; D gene uncertain. Trimming removed 8 bases at V and 4 bases at J, with 8 bases between. The CDR3 extends over 11 amino acids. Germline CDR1 MNHNS, CDR2 SASEGT. The CDR3 bases are TGTGCCAGCGAGTGGGCCACTGAAGCTTTCTTT. Translating it yields CASEWATEAFF.

CDR3 amino acids: CASQPGQGNTEAFF. The CDR3 DNA reads as TGTGCCAGCCAACCGGGACAGGGAAACACTGAAGCTTTCTTT. This chain joins TRBV18 and TRBJ1-1, with 9 positions matching TRBD1. The CDR3 runs to 14 residues. Germline loops: CDR1 KGHSH, CDR2 LQKENI. V shed 8 bases and J 2 bases; nucleotides not matched to a gene: 6. Full variable domain (rest looked up from reference TRBV18 and TRBJ1-1): NAGVMQNPRHLVRRRGQEARLRCSPMKGHSHVYWYRQLPEEGLKFMVYLQKENIIDESGMPKERFSAEFPKEGPSILRIQQVVRGDSAAYFCASQPGQGNTEAFFGQGTRLTVV.

The J gene is TRBJ2-1, the V gene TRBV5-1; 7 bases are a match to TRBD1. Germline values: CDR1 SGHRS, CDR2 YFSETQ. The trim removed 2 bases at V and 0 bases at J, leaving 5 bases unmatched. The CDR3 consists of 16 residues. The CDR3 DNA reads TGCGCCAGCAGCTTACAGGGGCCTAGCTCCTACAATGAGCAGTTCTTC. The encoded protein is CASSLQGPSSYNEQFF. Full variable domain (missing parts from reference TRBV5-1 and TRBJ2-1): KAGVTQTPRYLIKTRGQQVTLSCSPISGHRSVSWYQQTPGQGLQFLFEYFSETQRNKGNFPGRFSGRQFSNSRSEMNVSTLELGDSALYLCASSLQGPSSYNEQFFGPGTRLTVL.

The chain links TRBV2 to TRBJ2-3; unclear D gene. V lost 8 bases and J 0 bases, leaving 12 bases between the germline ends. Germline CDR1 and CDR2: SNHLY and FYNNEI. The CDR3 has 14 amino acids. The CDR3 nucleotides are TGTGCCAGCGCCTGGGCCACTAGCACAGATACGCAGTATTTT. The encoded protein is CASAWATSTDTQYF.

The chain couples TRBV25-1 to TRBJ1-2; D might be TRBD1 (5 bases). Germline V gene data show CDR1 as MGHDK and CDR2 as SYGVNS. The CDR3 is made up of 11 amino acids. The V end was cut by 8 bases, the J end by 4 bases, with 8 bases between. The CDR3 spells CASPDSYGYTF. CDR3 nucleotides: TGTGCCAGCCCCGACAGCTATGGCTACACCTTC.

The chain carries TRBV7-9 and TRBJ2-1, with 7 bases fitting TRBD2. This CDR3 is built from 13 residues. Germline values: CDR1 SEHNR, CDR2 FQNEAQ (reference sequence). V was pared by 2 bases and J by 10 bases, with 5 bases of the junction left unmatched. CDR3 bases: TGTGCCAGCAGCTTAACGGGGGGTGCCGAGCAGTTCTTC. The encoded protein is CASSLTGGAEQFF.

The chain joins TRBV5-1 to TRBJ2-1; 10 bases are shared with TRBD2. V shed 4 bases, J shed 2 bases, and the junction held 3 bases outside the gene matches. CDR3 length equals 15 residues. Germline V gives CDR1 SGHRS, CDR2 YFSETQ. The CDR3 spells CASSAGLAAYNEQFF. The CDR3 region has the DNA TGCGCCAGCAGCGCCGGACTAGCGGCCTACAATGAGCAGTTCTTC.

The chain uses TRBV5-8 and TRBJ1-2; TRBD1 agrees at 9 bases. The CDR3 runs 16 residues. V lost 2 bases and J lost 6; bases outside the gene matches: 11. Germline-derived CDR1 and CDR2 are SGHTS and YDEGEE. CDR3 in DNA: TGTGCCAGCAGCTTAGCGGTGGGACAGGGTAGGGATGGCTACACCTTC. It codes for CASSLAVGQGRDGYTF.

V is TRBV6-1 and J is TRBJ2-3; TRBD1 agrees at 7 bases. Trimming at V came to 4 bases and at J to 6 bases, leaving 4 bases not matched to a gene. CDR3 size: 13 residues. Germline CDR1 MNHNS, CDR2 SASEGT. CDR3 sequence: CASSGTGLDTQYF. The DNA for the CDR3 is TGTGCCAGCAGTGGGACAGGCCTTGATACGCAGTATTTT.

V is TRBV5-1 and J is TRBJ2-3, with D tentatively TRBD1 (6 bases). The V gene lost 3 bases and the J gene lost 3 bases, with 14 bases spanning the gap. CDR3 length: 15 residues. The germline gives CDR1 SGHRS, CDR2 YFSETQ. CDR3 sequence: CASSSQGQKTDTQYF. CDR3 DNA sequence: TGCGCCAGCAGCTCACAGGGCCAAAAGACAGATACGCAGTATTTT. The variable domain in full, completed from reference TRBV5-1 and TRBJ2-3, reads KAGVTQTPRYLIKTRGQQVTLSCSPISGHRSVSWYQQTPGQGLQFLFEYFSETQRNKGNFPGRFSGRQFSNSRSEMNVSTLELGDSALYLCASSSQGQKTDTQYFGPGTRLTVL.

Comment on this clone: Other DNA sequences of this sample code for an identical CDR3. This chain joins TRBV7-6 and TRBJ1-2; 11 nucleotides agree with TRBD1. Trimming cost V 1 base and J 11 bases; bases outside gene matches: 12. Germline V CDR1 and CDR2: SGHVS, FNYEAQ. The CDR3 has 16 residues. The CDR3, as DNA: TGTGCCAGCAGCTTAGTCTCTGGACAGGGGGCTAAGGGTTACACCTTC. Encoded protein: CASSLVSGQGAKGYTF.

This chain connects TRBV7-8 to TRBJ1-5; no firm D call. Germline assignment: CDR1 SGHVS and CDR2 FQNEAQ. Trimming stripped 4 bases from V and 7 bases from J, with 17 bases between. This CDR3 is built from 15 residues. DNA for the CDR3: TGTGCCAGCAGCTCAGGAGTAGTCAGCCAACAGCCCCAGCATTTT. Protein product: CASSSGVVSQQPQHF.

The rearrangement links TRBV10-3 to TRBJ2-5, with 10 bases identical to TRBD1. Trimming took 0 bases from V and 5 from J; bases not matched to a gene: 9. Germline V gene sequence: CDR1 ENHRY, CDR2 SYGVKD. This CDR3 has 17 residues. The CDR3 region is CAISESTTGGVRETQYF. CDR3 nucleotides: TGTGCCATCAGTGAGTCGACGACAGGGGGCGTTCGGGAGACCCAGTACTTC.

This clone was detected only once. This rearrangement joins TRBV5-1 to TRBJ2-1, with 15 bases aligning to TRBD2. CDR1 is SGHRS, CDR2 YFSETQ, per germline. CDR3 length equals 15 residues. V lost 5 bases, J lost 9 bases, and 6 bases stayed unmatched. In DNA, the CDR3 is TGCGCCAGCAGGGAGCCGGGACTAGCGGGAGGTGAGCAGTTCTTC. Translating it yields CASREPGLAGGEQFF.

In this sample, this clone turned up once. CDR3 amino acids: CASSADSSPLNSPLHF. DNA for the CDR3: TGCGCCAGCAGCGCGGACTCAAGCCCTCTCAATTCACCCCTCCACTTT. The chain couples TRBV5-1 to TRBJ1-6; D remains unclear. Deletions cut 4 bases from V and 7 bases from J, with 18 bases between. CDR1 and CDR2 from the germline V gene are SGHRS and YFSETQ. The length of the CDR3 is 16 residues. Supplemented by reference TRBV5-1 and TRBJ1-6, the full variable domain reads KAGVTQTPRYLIKTRGQQVTLSCSPISGHRSVSWYQQTPGQGLQFLFEYFSETQRNKGNFPGRFSGRQFSNSRSEMNVSTLELGDSALYLCASSADSSPLNSPLHFGNGTRLTVT.

This clone was picked up one time. This chain joins TRBV5-8 and TRBJ2-5, with no clear D. With 2 bases removed from V and 5 bases from J, the gap between germline ends came to 7 bases. Germline-derived CDR1 and CDR2 are SGHTS and YDEGEE. The CDR3 has 12 amino acids. The CDR3 protein is CASSFQAETQYF. For the CDR3, the DNA is TGTGCCAGCAGCTTCCAGGCGGAGACCCAGTACTTC.

The chain employs TRBV19 and TRBJ2-1, with a possible D match to TRBD2 (5 bases). Germline V gene lookup returns CDR1 LNHDA and CDR2 SQIVND (reference sequence). Trimming left V 5 bases short and J 10 bases short, with 15 bases between. There are 13 residues in the CDR3. The CDR3 reads CASSVQLPGEQFF. CDR3 bases: TGTGCCAGTAGTGTGCAACTACCGGGGGAGCAGTTCTTC.

The CDR3 DNA sequence: TGCGCCAGCAGCTTTCCCCGCGGGGGGCGGGGGGGGCCGGCTAGCGGGACGTACAATGAGCAGTTCTTC. Amino acid sequence: CASSFPRGGRGGPASGTYNEQFF. This chain connects TRBV5-1 to TRBJ2-1; 9 nucleotides agree with TRBD2. This CDR3 contains 23 residues. Trimming at V came to 2 bases and at J to 4 bases, leaving 28 bases not matched to a gene. Germline V lookup: CDR1 SGHRS, CDR2 YFSETQ.

The chain couples TRBV4-1 to TRBJ2-7, with 9 bases fitting TRBD1. CDR3 size: 15 residues. Germline CDR1 is MGHRA and CDR2 is YSYEKL. J lost 4 bases, V lost 1 base, and 5 bases had no gene match. The CDR3 DNA follows: TGCGCCAGCAGCCAAGCGGGACAGGGCTTTTACGAGCAGTACTTC. As protein: CASSQAGQGFYEQYF.